This TCR beta chain was identified during a study of T-cell reconstitution after alpha-beta-depleted transplantation in children. Study outcomes and limitations: Newly produced T cells mostly provided counts and TCRbeta diversity after one year, as hyperexpanded clones declined.

Unique molecular identifiers were used to barcode this TCRbeta library. TCRdb ran MiXCR on the PCR reads and lists one entry per CDR3 protein. The data show 700,000 to 850,000 distinct CDR3 sequences, roughly 16% seen once. Of note for this clonotype: Its specificity is not known.

The CDR3 runs to 14 residues. Deletions cut 3 bases from V and 2 bases from J, with 8 bases between. The V gene's germline CDR1 is MNHEY and CDR2 SMNVEV (reference sequence). The chain is built from TRBV27 and TRBJ2-1; D unclear. Sequenced material: PBMCs, mostly from graft donor cells, taken 360 days after TCRalphabeta/CD19-depleted stem cell transplant. The receptor comes from a male patient between 10 and 17 years old who had a stem cell transplant for acute lymphoblastic leukemia, so the T cells may come from the graft donor. Here the CDR3 reads CASSFHPTYNEQFF. Written as DNA, the CDR3 is TGTGCCAGCAGTTTCCATCCCACCTACAATGAGCAGTTCTTC.